This T cell receptor (beta chain) was documented in a study of cytomegalovirus exposure and HLA in healthy donors. 60 Vbeta and 13 Jbeta primers were used in PCR. The method was immunoSEQ multiplex PCR; TCRdb's version includes in-frame clones alone and lacks a portion of them. Among about 130,000 clones listed, roughly 70% were seen once. The sample taken for sequencing was PBMCs. This TCR derives from a woman aged 40 to 49 in good health and CMV-seropositive.

The CDR3 DNA is TGCAGCGGAGGTGGAAAGCGGGGGGTCACCGGGGAGCTGTTTTTT. The encoded protein is CSGGGKRGVTGELFF. The chain employs TRBV29-1 and TRBJ2-2, with 9 bases lining up with TRBD2. V dropped 7 bases and J dropped 4; count of bases not matched to a gene: 10. Germline loops: CDR1 SQVTM, CDR2 ANQGSEA. The CDR3 totals 15 residues.